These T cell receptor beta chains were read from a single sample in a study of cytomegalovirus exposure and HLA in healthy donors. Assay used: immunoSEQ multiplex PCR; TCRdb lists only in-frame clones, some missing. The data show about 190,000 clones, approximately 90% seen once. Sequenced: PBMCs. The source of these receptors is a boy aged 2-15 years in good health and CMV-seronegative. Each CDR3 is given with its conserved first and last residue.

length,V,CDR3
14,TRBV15,CATSPGTGTYEQYF
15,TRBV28,CASSHEQGISQPQHF
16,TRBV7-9,CASSSRGLGFAYEQYF
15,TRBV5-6,CASSLGAGRNTEAFF
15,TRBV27,CASTSRLLAGSEQYF
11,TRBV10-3,CAISEGSGAFF
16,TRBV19,CASSTGEGGAGTEAFF
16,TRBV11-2,CASSPWGTSGNNEQFF
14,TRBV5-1,CASSEKSRGYEQYF
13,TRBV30,CAWSIAGGAHWFF
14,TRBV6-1,CASTRGLFNQPQHF
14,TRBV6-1,CASSKLAELYEQYF
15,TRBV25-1,CASSEYRTGHHEQYF
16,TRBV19,CASSKEGTGAKRPQHF
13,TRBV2,CASSDNYNSPLHF
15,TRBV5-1,CASSSRGTSGNEQFF
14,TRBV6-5,CASRRQGKGSPLHF
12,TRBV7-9,CASSLDAFEQYF
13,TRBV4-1,CASSQDLEETQYF
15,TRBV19,CASSIRTGADTEAFF
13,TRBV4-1,CASSHIIAYEQYF
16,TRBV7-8,CASSLGDRYVNTEAFF
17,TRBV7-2,CASSLRRPRGSRYEQYF
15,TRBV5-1,CASSDATGAGYEQYF
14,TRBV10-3,CAIRDRDNTGELFF
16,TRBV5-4,CASSLGSPLGGYGYTF
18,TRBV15,CATSGRTSGGENTGELFF
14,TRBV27,CASSSPGFTGELFF
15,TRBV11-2,CASSLDGGVFREQYF
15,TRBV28,CASGLRQGLRYEQYF
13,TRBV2,CASSAQGGYEQYF
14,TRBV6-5,CASGKGGTNTEAFF
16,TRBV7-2,CASSLGGGGGTDTQYF
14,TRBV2,CASSDGGKYQPQHF
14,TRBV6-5,CASSTHGQSYEQYF
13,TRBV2,CASMGQGDEKLFF
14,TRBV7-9,CASSLRDSILEQYF
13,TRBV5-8,CAFGTGLRYGYTF
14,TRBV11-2,CASSLAPDSYEQYF